The 26 T cell receptor beta chains below come from one sample, sequenced in a study of blood T cell repertoires in COVID-19. Some clones are missing from TCRdb's copy, which holds only in-frame ones; the method was immunoSEQ multiplex PCR. Here the sample spans about 91,000 clones, roughly 79% being singletons. Sequencing was performed on peripheral blood. The receptors were sampled from a woman aged 80 or over with acute or convalescent COVID-19.

V is TRBV12-3 or TRBV12-4 and J is TRBJ1-2; possible D gene TRBD1, 5 bases. V lost 3 bases, J lost 5 bases, and 10 bases lay in between. The CDR3 consists of 13 residues. CDR3 coding DNA: TGTGCCAGCAGTTTTCGGGCAGGGTATGGCTACACCTTC. Translating it yields CASSFRAGYGYTF.

This clone was recorded a few times. The same CDR3 is also encoded by other DNA sequences in this sample. The chain recombines TRBV28 with TRBJ2-3; 9 bases are a match to TRBD2. CDR1 MDHEN and CDR2 SYDVKM come from the germline V gene. The CDR3 runs to 14 residues. V lost 4 bases to trimming and J lost 3 bases; unmatched junction nucleotides: 2. The CDR3 loop reads CASSWTSVTDTQYF. CDR3 DNA: TGTGCCAGCAGTTGGACTAGCGTAACAGATACGCAGTATTTT.

The V gene is TRBV7-9, the J gene TRBJ1-4; possibly TRBD1 for D (5 bases). CDR1 is SEHNR, CDR2 FQNEAQ, per germline (reference sequence). The CDR3 spans 16 residues. V lost 2 bases and J lost 8, with 18 bases in between. The CDR3 sequence is CASSLLRLGVREKLFF. The CDR3 region has the DNA TGTGCCAGCAGCTTATTACGGTTAGGGGTAAGGGAAAAACTGTTTTTT.

This clone appeared a few times. The chain combines TRBV6-2 or TRBV6-3 with TRBJ2-3, with TRBD1 matching over 11 bases. V trimming: 2 bases; J trimming: 0 bases; junction bases outside the gene matches: 16. This CDR3 spans 21 amino acids. Germline values: CDR1 MNHEY, CDR2 SVGEGT. The DNA of the CDR3 is TGTGCCAGCAGTTACCCGACCCGGACAGGGGGCGTGGGAGCAAGCACAGATACGCAGTATTTT. This gives the protein CASSYPTRTGGVGASTDTQYF.

J is TRBJ1-6 and V is TRBV7-9, with D tentatively TRBD1 (5 bases). In germline, CDR1 is SEHNR, CDR2 FQNEAQ (reference sequence). Trimming cost V 0 bases and J 10 bases, with 13 bases left between them. CDR3 length: 15 amino acids. CDR3 DNA sequence: TGTGCCAGCAGCTTAGCAGGGGTTCAAGGATCACCCCTCCACTTT. This translates into CASSLAGVQGSPLHF.

A single count supports this clone. The rearrangement joins TRBV11-2 to TRBJ2-7; 8 bases agree with TRBD2. The V gene's germline CDR1 is SGHAT and CDR2 FQNNGV. V was pared by 1 base and J by 2 bases, with 4 bases of the junction left unmatched. The CDR3 is 15 residues long. The CDR3 reads CASSLAAGGTYEQYF. In DNA, the CDR3 is TGTGCCAGCAGCTTAGCCGCGGGGGGAACCTACGAGCAGTACTTC.

The J gene is TRBJ2-1, the V gene TRBV9, with D uncertain. The V and J ends lost 4 bases and 3 bases respectively, with 20 bases between them. CDR3 length equals 17 residues. The germline V gene has CDR1 SGDLS and CDR2 YYNGEE. This CDR3 reads CASSPRAESVLYNEQFF. In DNA form, the CDR3 reads TGTGCCAGCAGCCCCCGTGCGGAGTCTGTTCTCTACAATGAGCAGTTCTTC.

The CDR3 spells CASSLVGTGGGGYTF. In nucleotides, the CDR3 is TGTGCCAGCAGCTTAGTGGGCACAGGGGGAGGTGGCTACACCTTC. The rearrangement uses TRBV7-6 and TRBJ1-2; 8 nucleotides line up with TRBD1. This CDR3 is built from 15 residues. V shed 1 base, J shed 7 bases, and the junction held 8 bases outside the gene matches. Germline V gene data show CDR1 as SGHVS and CDR2 as FNYEAQ.

This rearrangement joins TRBV7-3 to TRBJ2-5; maybe TRBD2 (5 bases). The germline V and J ends were trimmed by 5 bases and 5 bases, with 15 bases remaining between them. Germline CDR1 is SGHTA and CDR2 is FQGTGA. The CDR3 runs 14 residues. DNA of the CDR3: TGTGCCAGCAGCCCAAGGGAGTCGAGGGAGACCCAGTACTTC. This translates into CASSPRESRETQYF.

This rearrangement joins TRBV29-1 to TRBJ2-7; D gene uncertain. The germline CDR1 and CDR2 sequences are SQVTM and ANQGSEA. CDR3 length: 14 residues. With 6 bases removed from V and 0 bases from J, the gap between germline ends came to 15 bases. The CDR3 loop reads CSVQQHTSSYEQYF. DNA of the CDR3: TGCAGCGTCCAACAGCATACCAGCTCCTACGAGCAGTACTTC.

The V call is TRBV30, the J call TRBJ2-7; maybe TRBD2 (6 bases). The germline CDR1 and CDR2 sequences are GTSNPN and SVGIG (reference sequence). The CDR3 is made up of 15 amino acids. V dropped 0 bases and J dropped 4 bases, with 16 bases sitting between them. The CDR3 spells CAWSVSGGAGYEQYF. The CDR3 DNA sequence: TGTGCCTGGAGTGTATCTGGCGGGGCGGGATACGAGCAGTACTTC.

The gene calls are TRBV20-1 and TRBJ1-1; perhaps TRBD1 as D (6 bases). CDR1 is DFQATT, CDR2 SNEGSKA, per germline (reference sequence). V was clipped by 3 bases and J by 4 bases, with 9 bases between them. This CDR3 has 12 amino acids. The CDR3 DNA reads as TGCAGTGCTAGTCAGGGGACCACTGAAGCTTTCTTT. Translation gives CSASQGTTEAFF.

The rearrangement uses TRBV6-5 and TRBJ1-3, with 9 positions matching TRBD1. V was pared by 6 bases and J by 1 base, with 4 bases of the junction left unmatched. The CDR3 is 15 amino acids. Germline CDR1 and CDR2: MNHEY and SVGAGI. DNA for the CDR3: TGTGCCAGCAGGGACAGGGGCCTTTCTGGAAACACCATATATTTT. Amino acids: CASRDRGLSGNTIYF.

The V call is TRBV7-2, the J call TRBJ2-5, with a weak D call TRBD2 (6 bases). Trimming took off 3 bases at V and 2 bases at J, with 13 bases between the two ends. This CDR3 has 15 residues. Germline assignment: CDR1 SGHTA and CDR2 FQGNSA. CDR3 protein: CASSLEGWAQETQYF. The CDR3 DNA reads TGTGCCAGCAGCTTGGAGGGCTGGGCTCAAGAGACCCAGTACTTC.

CDR3 protein: CASSPGTGGLYEQYF. The CDR3 nucleotides are TGTGCCAGCAGCCCCGGGACAGGGGGTCTGTACGAGCAGTACTTC. This chain joins TRBV7-8 and TRBJ2-7; the match to TRBD1 covers 11 bases. The germline V gene encodes CDR1 SGHVS and CDR2 FQNEAQ. This CDR3 contains 15 residues. V shed 5 bases, J shed 4 bases, and the junction held 7 bases outside the gene matches.

V usage is TRBV12-3 or TRBV12-4 and J usage is TRBJ2-3; 7 positions agree with TRBD2. The CDR3 is made up of 12 amino acids. Germline trimming cut 7 bases from V and 8 bases from J; bases unmatched to any gene: 6. CDR3 in amino acids: CASTTSRSTQYF. The CDR3 region has the DNA TGTGCCAGCACGACTAGCCGTAGTACGCAGTATTTT.

The chain recombines TRBV6-5 with TRBJ2-5; 7 positions agree with TRBD1. Germline CDR1 is MNHEY and CDR2 is SVGAGI. The V segment lost 6 bases and the J segment 5 bases; nucleotides outside the gene matches: 9. This CDR3 spans 14 amino acids. The CDR3 sequence is CASRNRGVGETQYF. The DNA for the CDR3 is TGTGCCAGCAGGAACAGGGGAGTCGGCGAGACCCAGTACTTC.

The chain recombines TRBV19 with TRBJ2-1, with TRBD2 matching 11 bases. V lost 5 bases to trimming and J lost 6 bases; unmatched junction nucleotides: 6. The CDR3 is made up of 15 amino acids. Germline CDR1 is LNHDA and CDR2 is SQIVND (reference sequence). In DNA, the CDR3 is TGTGCCAGTAGTCTGGTAGCGGGAGGGGGCAATGAGCAGTTCTTC. This gives the protein CASSLVAGGGNEQFF.

Comment on this clone: Other DNA sequences in this sample translate to the same CDR3. CDR3 sequence: CASSFRVDYGYTF. CDR3 coding DNA: TGCGCCAGCAGCTTCCGGGTTGACTATGGCTACACCTTC. This chain joins TRBV5-1 and TRBJ1-2; D unclear. The germline V gene encodes CDR1 SGHRS and CDR2 YFSETQ. V was pared by 2 bases and J by 3 bases, with 8 bases between. This CDR3 contains 13 residues.

This clone was observed a single time. V and J are TRBV4-1 and TRBJ2-1; unclear D gene. V lost 1 base and J lost 0, with 10 bases in between. The CDR3 spans 16 residues. Germline CDR1 and CDR2: MGHRA and YSYEKL. CDR3 sequence: CASSQVATRSYNEQFF. CDR3 nucleotides: TGCGCCAGCAGCCAAGTGGCCACCCGCTCCTACAATGAGCAGTTCTTC.

This chain connects TRBV11-3 to TRBJ1-1; D unresolved. The CDR3 consists of 14 residues. Per germline, CDR1 SGHNT and CDR2 YENEEA. Deletions cut 4 bases from V and 0 bases from J, with 9 bases between. The CDR3 sequence is CASSSGGLNTEAFF. The CDR3 bases are TGTGCCAGCAGCTCCGGCGGCCTGAACACTGAAGCTTTCTTT.

V and J are TRBV19 and TRBJ2-2; 7 bases agree with TRBD1. Trimming took 8 bases from V and 7 from J; bases not matched to a gene: 10. Germline CDR1 is LNHDA and CDR2 is SQIVND (reference sequence). The CDR3 has 14 amino acids. CDR3 sequence: CASGMTGSLGELFF. In DNA, the CDR3 is TGTGCCAGTGGGATGACAGGGAGTCTCGGGGAGCTGTTTTTT.

The chain recombines TRBV30 with TRBJ1-3; D is unresolved. Per the germline V gene, CDR1 is GTSNPN and CDR2 is SVGIG (reference sequence). Between the trimmed V and J ends, which lost 8 bases and 0 bases, there was a span of 14 bases. The CDR3 runs 14 residues. The CDR3 reads CATSPDFSGNTIYF. In DNA form, the CDR3 reads TGTGCCACCTCGCCGGACTTCTCTGGAAACACCATATATTTT. The full variable domain, completed using reference TRBV30 and TRBJ1-3, is SQTIHQWPATLVQPVGSPLSLECTVEGTSNPNLYWYRQAAGRGLQLLFYSVGIGQISSEVPQNLSASRPQDRQFILSSKKLLLSDSGFYLCATSPDFSGNTIYFGEGSWLTVV.

CDR3 protein: CASSSDRLNGEQYF. The CDR3, as DNA: TGCGCCAGCAGCTCCGACAGGCTCAACGGCGAGCAGTACTTC. This chain links TRBV5-1 with TRBJ2-7, with D perhaps matching TRBD1 (6 bases). CDR3 length: 14 residues. CDR1 is SGHRS, CDR2 YFSETQ, per germline. Trimming took 3 bases from V and 6 from J, leaving 16 bases between them.

This clone showed up just once. This chain links TRBV5-6 with TRBJ1-5, with D perhaps TRBD1 (5 bases). Germline values: CDR1 SGHDT, CDR2 YYEEEE. This CDR3 is built from 16 residues. Trimming cost V 4 bases and J 0 bases, with 14 bases left between them. The CDR3 sequence is CASSQNGGNSNQPQHF. The CDR3 bases are TGTGCCAGCAGCCAGAATGGGGGGAATAGCAATCAGCCCCAGCATTTT.

V is TRBV4-2 and J is TRBJ2-7; D is uncertain. Per the germline V gene, CDR1 is LGHNA and CDR2 is YNFKEQ. The CDR3 length is 13 residues. The germline V and J ends were trimmed by 1 base and 0 bases, with 4 bases remaining between them. In nucleotides, the CDR3 is TGTGCCAGCAGCCAAGTCATCTCCTACGAGCAGTACTTC. Protein sequence: CASSQVISYEQYF.